The entry below describes one TCR beta chain. What it recognizes is unknown. This CDR3 has 17 residues. Libraries were prepared by immunoSEQ multiplex PCR; TCRdb keeps only in-frame clonotypes and omits some of them. The sample holds roughly 2,000 clones, 74% seen once. This sample's time point: second of two pre-therapy site-matched biopsies about two months apart. The sample belongs to a study of T cells in tumors after PD-1 blockade. In the study overall: Prior checkpoint blockade, systemic immunosuppressant use, or anti-cancer therapy within 4 weeks excluded patients. Daily vismodegib 150 mg continued in a subset of anti-PD-1-treated patients. Tumor samples yielded around 20-fold more depth than single-cell TCR sequencing. Overall study findings and caveats: After therapy, most expanded exhausted CD8+ clones were absent pre-treatment, suggesting clonal replacement.

J is TRBJ1-5 and V is TRBV21-1. TRBV21-1 is a known pseudogene. The source of this sequence is a human donor with basal cell carcinoma. Specimen: tumor tissue, collected before anti-PD-1 treatment. As DNA, the CDR3 is TGTGCCAGCAGCAAAGGGGTAAGGGCCGAAGCCAATCAGCCCCAGCATTTT. It encodes CASSKGVRAEANQPQHF.